These T cell receptor beta chains were read from a single sample in a study of CD8 T cells in ankylosing spondylitis. TCRdb passed the 5' RACE reads through MiXCR, listing each CDR3 protein once. This sample has about 240,000 distinct CDR3 sequences; over 8.5% occur once, and the top ten carry 6.5% to 7%. Sequencing was performed on blood, either unsorted or a sorted T cell fraction (not recorded which). Every receptor here comes from a male donor with ankylosing spondylitis or in good health (not recorded which). The CDR3 runs from the conserved cysteine through the conserved F or W. Each record gives: D gene, J gene, CDR3 length, V gene, clone size, CDR3 protein, CDR3 DNA. A D gene is named only where the DNA matches it firmly. The size of a clone is reported for some rows only, either as once, few or many, or as a class for expanded clones.

D: TRBD1; J: TRBJ2-5; length: 14; V: TRBV7-9; size: few; CDR3: CASSSQGDQETQYF; DNA: TGTGCCAGCAGCTCACAGGGGGACCAAGAGACCCAGTACTTC
D: NA; J: TRBJ2-7; length: 15; V: TRBV6-2/TRBV6-3; size: NA; CDR3: CASSFEDSSSYEQYF; DNA: TGTGCCAGCAGTTTCGAAGACAGCTCATCCTACGAGCAGTACTTC
D: TRBD1; J: TRBJ2-1; length: 16; V: TRBV12-3/TRBV12-4; size: many; CDR3: CASSLGDSGAWNEQFF; DNA: TGTGCCAGCAGTTTAGGGGACAGTGGGGCCTGGAATGAGCAGTTCTTC
D: TRBD1; J: TRBJ1-2; length: 14; V: TRBV7-2; size: many; CDR3: CASSNQDRGYGYTF; DNA: TGTGCCAGCAGCAACCAGGACAGGGGATACGGCTACACCTTC
D: TRBD1; J: TRBJ1-2; length: 13; V: TRBV5-1; size: many; CDR3: CASSLEQGRGYTF; DNA: TGCGCCAGCAGCTTGGAACAGGGGAGAGGCTACACCTTC
D: NA; J: TRBJ2-7; length: 16; V: TRBV7-9; size: many; CDR3: CASSSEAEPSVSDQYF; DNA: TGTGCCAGCAGCTCGGAGGCGGAGCCATCCGTTTCGGATCAGTACTTC
D: TRBD1; J: TRBJ1-3; length: 14; V: TRBV6-1; size: many; CDR3: CASSPTGGRNTIYF; DNA: TGTGCCAGCAGTCCAACAGGGGGGCGGAACACCATATATTTT
D: TRBD1; J: TRBJ1-1; length: 13; V: TRBV2; size: NA; CDR3: CASSGQQNTEAFF; DNA: TGTGCCAGTTCGGGACAGCAGAACACTGAAGCTTTCTTT
D: TRBD2; J: TRBJ2-3; length: 13; V: TRBV30; size: many; CDR3: CARDPAGGDTQYF; DNA: TGTGCCCGCGACCCAGCGGGGGGAGATACGCAGTATTTT
D: NA; J: TRBJ1-2; length: 15; V: TRBV19; size: many; CDR3: CASSIDLFGGYGYTF; DNA: TGTGCCAGTAGTATAGATCTATTCGGGGGCTATGGCTACACCTTC
D: TRBD1; J: TRBJ2-2; length: 13; V: TRBV2; size: NA; CDR3: CASRGTGGGELFF; DNA: TGTGCCAGCAGGGGGACAGGTGGCGGGGAGCTGTTTTTT
D: TRBD1; J: TRBJ2-2; length: 13; V: TRBV7-9; size: many; CDR3: CASMRQGSGELFF; DNA: TGTGCCAGCATGAGACAGGGTTCCGGGGAGCTGTTTTTT
D: TRBD1; J: TRBJ2-7; length: 15; V: TRBV6-1; size: many; CDR3: CASSDRGRGVYEQYF; DNA: TGTGCCAGCAGTGATAGGGGGCGTGGGGTTTACGAGCAGTACTTC
D: TRBD1; J: TRBJ1-2; length: 15; V: TRBV12-3/TRBV12-4; size: few; CDR3: CASSRDRGMGDGYTF; DNA: TGTGCCAGCAGTCGGGACAGGGGAATGGGTGATGGCTACACCTTC
D: TRBD1; J: TRBJ1-3; length: 16; V: TRBV7-2; size: many; CDR3: CASSFTGGTSGNTIYF; DNA: TGTGCCAGCAGCTTTACAGGGGGTACCTCTGGAAACACCATATATTTT
D: NA; J: TRBJ1-2; length: 12; V: TRBV3-1; size: many; CDR3: CASSQDLDGYTF; DNA: TGTGCCAGCAGCCAAGATCTAGATGGCTACACCTTC
D: NA; J: TRBJ1-1; length: 14; V: TRBV3-1; size: many; CDR3: CASSQDSGGTEAFF; DNA: TGTGCCAGCAGCCAAGATTCCGGTGGGACTGAAGCTTTCTTT
D: NA; J: TRBJ2-1; length: 14; V: TRBV5-6; size: few; CDR3: CASSQGGGGREQFF; DNA: TGTGCCAGCAGCCAAGGGGGGGGCGGCCGGGAGCAGTTCTTC
D: TRBD1; J: TRBJ1-1; length: 16; V: TRBV27; size: few; CDR3: CASSPGTGVGYTEAFF; DNA: TGTGCCAGCAGTCCCGGGACAGGGGTGGGTTACACTGAAGCTTTCTTT
D: NA; J: TRBJ1-2; length: 14; V: TRBV20-1; size: many; CDR3: CSASDSTSNYGYTF; DNA: TGCAGTGCTTCGGACAGCACCTCGAACTATGGCTACACCTTC
D: NA; J: TRBJ2-2; length: 14; V: TRBV5-6; size: many; CDR3: CASSPGPNTGELFF; DNA: TGTGCCAGTAGTCCCGGACCGAACACCGGGGAGCTGTTTTTT
D: TRBD1; J: TRBJ2-5; length: 15; V: TRBV20-1; size: few; CDR3: CSARDGNRGGETQYF; DNA: TGCAGTGCTAGAGACGGCAACAGGGGTGGGGAGACCCAGTACTTC